Listed below are T cell receptor beta chains from one sample, sequenced in a study of CXCR3-negative and CXCR3-positive naive CD8 T cells. Reprocessing the 5' RACE reads, TCRdb reports a single entry for every CDR3 protein and omits DNA. This sample's table reports about 63,000 distinct CDR3 sequences. Sequenced input: naive CXCR3+ CD8+ T cells from blood. These receptors all come from a human donor in good health. Some clones in this sample may be carry-over from other donors' samples. CDR3s include the opening cysteine and the closing phenylalanine or tryptophan.

cdr3_length	j_call	v_call	cdr3_aa
14	TRBJ2-7	TRBV7-9	CASTGTSEAYEQYF
13	TRBJ2-7	TRBV20-1	CSARLAGVNEQYF
14	TRBJ1-2	TRBV28	CASSPITETDGYTF
14	TRBJ2-7	TRBV29-1	CSVELQGQPYEQYF
13	TRBJ2-7	TRBV4-2	CASSQEPIYEQYF
14	TRBJ2-2	TRBV29-1	CSVLAGVNTGELFF
16	TRBJ2-7	TRBV4-2	CASSQEPGQGAYEQYF
12	TRBJ2-3	TRBV7-6	CASSLAYDTQYF
19	TRBJ2-7	TRBV14	CASSQAGSGAGALLWEQYF
14	TRBJ2-1	TRBV2	CASIAGTIYNEQFF
14	TRBJ1-1	TRBV7-9	CASSTENRGLEAFF
15	TRBJ1-6	TRBV7-9	CASSGADRVLSPLHF
15	TRBJ2-3	TRBV4-3	CASSPGTAPGDTQYF
13	TRBJ1-5	TRBV7-9	CATQLGSDQPQHF
15	TRBJ2-2	TRBV4-1	CASTPGGLGAGELFF
15	TRBJ2-1	TRBV5-6	CASSLLAGWYNEQFF
13	TRBJ2-7	TRBV6-5	CASSKTGSHEQYF
14	TRBJ2-3	TRBV19	CASKQGAGLDTQYF
14	TRBJ2-1	TRBV5-1	CASSLIGNQNEQFF
14	TRBJ2-7	TRBV27	CASSLSQGDYEQYF
15	TRBJ2-2	TRBV14	CASSQDPQGFGELFF
17	TRBJ2-3	TRBV7-6	CASSLGRTGGTPDTQYF
16	TRBJ2-4	TRBV4-3	CASSQGSAGLSNIQYF
14	TRBJ2-1	TRBV19	CASSIPGQGAEQFF
11	TRBJ1-2	TRBV15	CATSAGFGYTF
16	TRBJ1-5	TRBV12-3/TRBV12-4	CASSFGGQGSNQPQHF
16	TRBJ2-2	TRBV20-1	CSASPREGGVGGELFF
17	TRBJ2-1	TRBV7-8	CASSFFSFESSGPPLFF
17	TRBJ2-1	TRBV5-1	CASSLRGGTSSYNEQFF
15	TRBJ1-5	TRBV10-3	CATSRTQETNQPQHF
15	TRBJ1-6	TRBV7-2	CASSFERGNNSPLHF
15	TRBJ2-1	TRBV5-1	CASSLISGSGNEQFF
16	TRBJ1-4	TRBV12-3/TRBV12-4	CASSLGYGGSNEKLFF
12	TRBJ2-7	TRBV29-1	CSVEAIGREQYF
18	TRBJ2-5	TRBV4-3	CASSQDSPTGTGVGTQYF
16	TRBJ2-1	TRBV11-1	CASSLVGTGHYNEQFF
14	TRBJ1-1	TRBV4-3	CASSQDDWNTEAFF
16	TRBJ2-3	TRBV29-1	CSVDLRVERSTDTQYF
14	TRBJ2-3	TRBV29-1	CSVENGRGTDTQYF
14	TRBJ2-7	TRBV7-9	CASSPGTGGDEQYF
12	TRBJ2-5	TRBV29-1	CSVAGVQETQYF
19	TRBJ2-1	TRBV7-8	CASSPIHKSPGGSYNEQFF
15	TRBJ1-1	TRBV7-9	CASSLALGVAAEAFF
14	TRBJ2-7	TRBV28	CASSLWDRNYEQYF
19	TRBJ2-1	TRBV7-9	CASSPLVGTSGVQDNEQFF
15	TRBJ2-3	TRBV7-3	CASSSGTHNTDTQYF
13	TRBJ2-7	TRBV7-6	CASSPGQNYEQYF
13	TRBJ2-7	TRBV11-2	CASSYDRDYEQYF
13	TRBJ1-2	TRBV11-2	CASSFPYLGGYTF
15	TRBJ1-2	TRBV14	CASSQNPWGAKGYTF
13	TRBJ1-6	TRBV6-2/TRBV6-3	CASSYGEGIPLHF
16	TRBJ2-2	TRBV11-2	CASSYGTGANTGELFF
12	TRBJ1-3	TRBV29-1	CSVESSGNTIYF
15	TRBJ2-1	TRBV29-1	CSVEDTGALYNEQFF
15	TRBJ2-2	TRBV28	CASNDPGEGTGELFF
13	TRBJ2-7	TRBV29-1	CSVGNRFSYEQYF
13	TRBJ1-4	TRBV12-3/TRBV12-4	CASSPTGNEKLFF
14	TRBJ1-5	TRBV6-2/TRBV6-3	CASSYATPRGLQHF